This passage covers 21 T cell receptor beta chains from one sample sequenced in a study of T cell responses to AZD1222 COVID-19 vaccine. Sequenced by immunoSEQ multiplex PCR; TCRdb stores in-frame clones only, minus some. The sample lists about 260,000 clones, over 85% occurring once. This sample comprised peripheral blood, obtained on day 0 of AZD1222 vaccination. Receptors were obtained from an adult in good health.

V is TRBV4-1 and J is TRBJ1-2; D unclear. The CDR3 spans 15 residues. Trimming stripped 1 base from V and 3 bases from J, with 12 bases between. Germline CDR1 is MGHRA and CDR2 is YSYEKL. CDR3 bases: TGCGCCAGCAGCCAAGTGGGAACAGAATACTATGGCTACACCTTC. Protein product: CASSQVGTEYYGYTF.

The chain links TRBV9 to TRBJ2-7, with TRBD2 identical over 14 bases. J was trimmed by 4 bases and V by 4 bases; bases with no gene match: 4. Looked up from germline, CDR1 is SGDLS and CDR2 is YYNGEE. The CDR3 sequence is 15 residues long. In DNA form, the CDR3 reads TGTGCCAGCAGCATCGGGACTAGCGGGAGTTACGAGCAGTACTTC. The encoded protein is CASSIGTSGSYEQYF.

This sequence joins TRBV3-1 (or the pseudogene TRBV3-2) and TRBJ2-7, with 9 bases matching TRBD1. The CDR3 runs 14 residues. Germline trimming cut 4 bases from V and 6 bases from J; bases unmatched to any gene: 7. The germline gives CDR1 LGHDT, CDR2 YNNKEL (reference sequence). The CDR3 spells CASSRGQGNSEQYF. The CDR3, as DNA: TGTGCCAGCAGCCGGGGACAGGGAAATAGCGAGCAGTACTTC.

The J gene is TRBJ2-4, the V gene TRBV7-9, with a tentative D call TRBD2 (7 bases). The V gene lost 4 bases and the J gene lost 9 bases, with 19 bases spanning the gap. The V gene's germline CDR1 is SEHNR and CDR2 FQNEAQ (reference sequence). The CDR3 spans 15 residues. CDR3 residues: CASSSASGEGGIQYF. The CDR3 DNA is TGTGCCAGCAGCTCCGCGAGCGGGGAAGGGGGCATTCAGTACTTC. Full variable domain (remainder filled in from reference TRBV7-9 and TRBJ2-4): DTGVSQNPRHKITKRGQNVTFRCDPISEHNRLYWYRQTLGQGPEFLTYFQNEAQLEKSRLLSDRFSAERPKGSFSTLEIQRTEQGDSAMYLCASSSASGEGGIQYFGAGTRLSVL.

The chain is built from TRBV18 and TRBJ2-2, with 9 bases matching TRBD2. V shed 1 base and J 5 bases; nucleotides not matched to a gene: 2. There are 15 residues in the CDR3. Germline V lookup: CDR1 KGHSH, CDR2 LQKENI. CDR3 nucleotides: TGTGCCAGCTCACCACGACTAGCGGAGACCGGGGAGCTGTTTTTT. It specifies CASSPRLAETGELFF.

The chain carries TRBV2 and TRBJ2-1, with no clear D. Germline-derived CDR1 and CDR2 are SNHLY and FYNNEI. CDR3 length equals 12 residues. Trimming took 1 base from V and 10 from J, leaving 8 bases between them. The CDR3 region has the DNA TGTGCCAGCAGTGAAGGACAACGGGAGCAGTTCTTC. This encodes CASSEGQREQFF.

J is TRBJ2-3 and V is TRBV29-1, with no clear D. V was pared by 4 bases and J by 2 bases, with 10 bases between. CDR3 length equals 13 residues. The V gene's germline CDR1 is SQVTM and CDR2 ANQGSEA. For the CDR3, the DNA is TGCAGCGTTGCTGTACAAGACACAGATACGCAGTATTTT. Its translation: CSVAVQDTDTQYF.

The CDR3 here is CASSLQVNTEAFF. The CDR3 DNA follows: TGTGCCAGCAGCCTTCAGGTGAACACTGAAGCTTTCTTT. This chain links TRBV12-3 or TRBV12-4 with TRBJ1-1, with D unclear. The CDR3 is made up of 13 amino acids. The V end lost 6 bases, the J end lost 0 bases, and 8 bases lay between the germline ends.

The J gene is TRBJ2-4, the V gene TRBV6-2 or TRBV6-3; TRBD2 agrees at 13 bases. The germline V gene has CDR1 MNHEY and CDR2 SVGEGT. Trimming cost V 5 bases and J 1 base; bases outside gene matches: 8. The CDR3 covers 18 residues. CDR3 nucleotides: TGTGCCAGCAGTAGAACTAGCGGGAGGGCCGCGGCCAAAAACATTCAGTACTTC. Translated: CASSRTSGRAAAKNIQYF.

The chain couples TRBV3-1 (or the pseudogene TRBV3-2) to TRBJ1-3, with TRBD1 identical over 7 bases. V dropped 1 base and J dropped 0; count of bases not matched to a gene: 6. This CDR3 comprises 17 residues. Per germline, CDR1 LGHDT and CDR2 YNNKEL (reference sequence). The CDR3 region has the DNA TGTGCCAGCAGCCAAGTCCGACAGGGACACTCTGGAAACACCATATATTTT. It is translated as CASSQVRQGHSGNTIYF.

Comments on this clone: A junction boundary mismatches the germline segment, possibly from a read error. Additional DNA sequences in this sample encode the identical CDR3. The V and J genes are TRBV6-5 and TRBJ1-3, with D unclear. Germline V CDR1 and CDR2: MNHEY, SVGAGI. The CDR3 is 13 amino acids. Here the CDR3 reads CASSYSGGNTIYF. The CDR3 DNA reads TGTGCCAGCAGTTACTCTGGTGGAAACACTATATATTTT.

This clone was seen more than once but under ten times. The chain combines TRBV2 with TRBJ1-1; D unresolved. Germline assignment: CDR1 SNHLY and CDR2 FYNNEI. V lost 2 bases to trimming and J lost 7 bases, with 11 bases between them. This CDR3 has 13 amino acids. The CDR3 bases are TGTGCCAGCAGTGAAAGGGAACTATTTGAAGCTTTCTTT. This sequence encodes CASSERELFEAFF. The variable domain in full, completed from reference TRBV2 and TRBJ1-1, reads EPEVTQTPSHQVTQMGQEVILRCVPISNHLYFYWYRQILGQKVEFLVSFYNNEISEKSEIFDDQFSVERPDGSNFTLKIRSTKLEDSAMYFCASSERELFEAFFGQGTRLTVV.

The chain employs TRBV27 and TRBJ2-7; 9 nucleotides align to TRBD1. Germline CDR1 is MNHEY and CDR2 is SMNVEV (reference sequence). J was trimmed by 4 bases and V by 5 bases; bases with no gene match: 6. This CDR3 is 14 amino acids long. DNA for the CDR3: TGTGCCAGCAGTCTCAGGGACAGGGATTACGAGCAGTACTTC. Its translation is CASSLRDRDYEQYF.

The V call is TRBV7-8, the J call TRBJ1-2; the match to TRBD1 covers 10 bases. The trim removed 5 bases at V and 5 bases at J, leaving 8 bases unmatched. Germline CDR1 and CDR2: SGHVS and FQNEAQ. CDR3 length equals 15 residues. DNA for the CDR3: TGTGCCAGCAGCCCCCGGAGGACAGGGGGGTATGGCTACACCTTC. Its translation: CASSPRRTGGYGYTF. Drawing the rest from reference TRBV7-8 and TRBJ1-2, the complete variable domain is GAGVSQSPRYKVAKRGQDVALRCDPISGHVSLFWYQQALGQGPEFLTYFQNEAQLDKSGLPSDRFFAERPEGSVSTLKIQRTQQEDSAVYLCASSPRRTGGYGYTFGSGTRLTVV.

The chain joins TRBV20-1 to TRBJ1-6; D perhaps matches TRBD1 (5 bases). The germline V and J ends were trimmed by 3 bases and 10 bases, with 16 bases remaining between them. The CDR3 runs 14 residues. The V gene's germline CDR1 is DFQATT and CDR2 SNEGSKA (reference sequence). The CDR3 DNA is TGCAGTGCTAGTATCGCCAGGGAGGACTCACCCCTCCACTTT. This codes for CSASIAREDSPLHF.

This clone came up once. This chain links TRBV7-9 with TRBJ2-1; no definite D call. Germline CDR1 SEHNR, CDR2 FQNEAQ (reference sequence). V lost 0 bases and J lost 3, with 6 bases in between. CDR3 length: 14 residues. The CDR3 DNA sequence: TGTGCCAGCAGCTTAGCGTATCACTACAATGAGCAGTTCTTC. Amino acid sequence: CASSLAYHYNEQFF.

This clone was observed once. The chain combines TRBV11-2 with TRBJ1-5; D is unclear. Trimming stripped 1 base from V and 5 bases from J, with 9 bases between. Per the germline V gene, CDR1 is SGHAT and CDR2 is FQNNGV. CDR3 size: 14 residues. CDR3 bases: TGTGCCAGCAGCTTAGGGTACGGGGATCAGCCCCAGCATTTT. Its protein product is CASSLGYGDQPQHF.

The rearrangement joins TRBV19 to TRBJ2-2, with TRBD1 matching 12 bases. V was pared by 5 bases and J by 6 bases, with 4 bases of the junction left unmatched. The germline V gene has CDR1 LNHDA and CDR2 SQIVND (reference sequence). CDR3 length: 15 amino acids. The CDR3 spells CASSVGQGAAGELFF. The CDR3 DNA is TGTGCCAGTAGTGTGGGACAGGGGGCGGCCGGGGAGCTGTTTTTT.

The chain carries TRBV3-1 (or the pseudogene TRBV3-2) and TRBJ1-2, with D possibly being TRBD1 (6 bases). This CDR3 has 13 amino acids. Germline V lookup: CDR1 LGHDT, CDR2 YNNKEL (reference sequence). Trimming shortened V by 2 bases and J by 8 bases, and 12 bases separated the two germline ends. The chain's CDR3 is CASSQSGARGYTF. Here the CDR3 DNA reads TGTGCCAGCAGCCAATCAGGGGCGCGGGGCTACACCTTC.

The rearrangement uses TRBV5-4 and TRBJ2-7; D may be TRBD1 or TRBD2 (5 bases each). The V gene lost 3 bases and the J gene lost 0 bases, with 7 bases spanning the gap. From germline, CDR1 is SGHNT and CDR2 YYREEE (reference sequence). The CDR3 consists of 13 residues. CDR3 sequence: CASSWGTSYEQYF. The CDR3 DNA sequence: TGTGCCAGCAGCTGGGGGACCTCCTACGAGCAGTACTTC.

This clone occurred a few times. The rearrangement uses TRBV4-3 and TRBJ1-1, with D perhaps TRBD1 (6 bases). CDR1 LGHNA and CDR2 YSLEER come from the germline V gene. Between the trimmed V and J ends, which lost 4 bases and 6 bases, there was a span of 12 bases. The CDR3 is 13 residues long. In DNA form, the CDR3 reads TGCGCCAGCAGCCCGGGGACACCCCCTGAAGCTTTCTTT. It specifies CASSPGTPPEAFF.